The clone carrying this TCR beta chain was detected a few times. What it binds is unknown. These data are taken from a study of identical twins. Points from the study as a whole: Its conclusions, products of cross-sectional statistical analysis, did not come from following the same donors. In cord blood, abundant beta clonotypes had fewer insertions; memory showed no trend. Out-of-frame alpha sequences common to twins exhibited an excess of low generation probability.

TCRdb re-analysed the 5' RACE reads in MiXCR, keeping a single row per CDR3 protein. Of some 570,000 distinct CDR3 sequences in the sample, around 24% were seen once. The data also belong to a second study, concerning yellow fever vaccine responses in identical twins. According to that study: Convergence reportedly seemed to mark part of the twins' vaccine T cell response, with personalization marking the rest.

Sequencing was carried out using CD4+ T cells sorted from blood. This TCR was sampled from a woman aged 18 to 35 in good health.

The DNA of the CDR3 is TGTGCCAGCAGTGTGAGTAGCGGCAAAGAGACCCAGTACTTC. Its protein is CASSVSSGKETQYF. The chain recombines TRBV6-1 with TRBJ2-5; tentatively, D is TRBD2 (6 bases). The V end was cut by 4 bases, the J end by 3 bases, with 12 bases between. The CDR3 loop spans 14 amino acids. CDR1 is MNHNS, CDR2 SASEGT, per germline.